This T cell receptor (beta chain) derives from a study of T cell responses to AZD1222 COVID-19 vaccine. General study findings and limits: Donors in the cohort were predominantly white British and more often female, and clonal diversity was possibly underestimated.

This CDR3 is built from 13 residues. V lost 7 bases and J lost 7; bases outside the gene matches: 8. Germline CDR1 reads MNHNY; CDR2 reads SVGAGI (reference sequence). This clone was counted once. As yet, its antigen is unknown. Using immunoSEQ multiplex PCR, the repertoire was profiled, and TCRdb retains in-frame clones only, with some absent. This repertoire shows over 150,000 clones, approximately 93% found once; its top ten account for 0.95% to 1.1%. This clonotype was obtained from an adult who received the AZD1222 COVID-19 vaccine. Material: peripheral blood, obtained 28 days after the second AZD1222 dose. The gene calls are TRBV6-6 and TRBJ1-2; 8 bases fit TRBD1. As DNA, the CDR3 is TGTGCCAGCATGCTGACAGGGGAATCTGGCTACACCTTC. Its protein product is CASMLTGESGYTF.